These 4 T cell receptor beta chains were all obtained from the same sample, sequenced in a study of blood T cell repertoires in COVID-19. Sequencing was performed with immunoSEQ multiplex PCR; in TCRdb, only in-frame clones are kept and a portion is missing. The table lists over 200,000 clones, around 89% of them singletons. Sequencing was performed on PBMCs or T cells enriched from blood (not recorded which). These receptors all come from a man aged 35 to 55 who had recovered from COVID-19.

The gene calls are TRBV2 and TRBJ2-3, with 10 nucleotides matching TRBD1. J lost 0 bases, V lost 3 bases, and 9 bases had no gene match. The CDR3 consists of 18 residues. In germline, CDR1 is SNHLY, CDR2 FYNNEI. In DNA, the CDR3 is TGTGCCAGCAGTGACGACCCATCGGGACAGGGGAGCACAGATACGCAGTATTTT. Residues: CASSDDPSGQGSTDTQYF.

This chain's CDR3 is CASSKTGAINEKLFF. CDR3 DNA: TGTGCCAGCAGCAAGACAGGCGCAATAAATGAAAAACTGTTTTTT. The chain couples TRBV9 to TRBJ1-4, with a possible D match to TRBD1 (6 bases). Germline CDR1 and CDR2: SGDLS and YYNGEE. Trimming pared 4 bases from V and 5 bases from J, leaving 15 bases between. The CDR3 covers 15 residues.

This chain links TRBV18 with TRBJ2-3, with no clear D. Germline CDR1 and CDR2: KGHSH and LQKENI. This CDR3 contains 15 residues. Trimming took off 2 bases at V and 0 bases at J, with 9 bases between the two ends. This CDR3 is CASSPVSTSTDTQYF. As DNA, the CDR3 is TGTGCCAGCTCACCAGTGTCTACTAGCACAGATACGCAGTATTTT.

This chain joins TRBV6-5 and TRBJ2-7, with TRBD1 as a possible D gene (6 bases). This CDR3 contains 16 residues. Looked up from germline, CDR1 is MNHEY and CDR2 is SVGAGI. V was shortened by 4 bases and J by 6 bases, with 22 bases between the two germline ends. For the CDR3, the DNA is TGTGCCAGCAGTTCGGGTACCCAGGGGATTTTTGCCGAGCAGTACTTC. Residues: CASSSGTQGIFAEQYF.